The 9 T cell receptor beta chains below all came from one sample that was sequenced in a study of blood T cell repertoires in COVID-19. The data were produced by immunoSEQ multiplex PCR, yet TCRdb's version contains in-frame clones alone and is incomplete. The table records about 270,000 clones, approximately 86% of them present only once. Sample: peripheral blood. These receptors came from a man aged 40-49 years who had recovered from COVID-19.

The V and J genes are TRBV27 and TRBJ1-5; a possible D gene is TRBD1 (5 bases). The CDR3 consists of 14 residues. Germline CDR1 MNHEY, CDR2 SMNVEV (reference sequence). Trimming removed 3 bases at V and 0 bases at J, with 6 bases between. The CDR3 protein is CASSFRDSNQPQHF. The DNA of the CDR3 is TGTGCCAGCAGTTTCAGGGATAGCAATCAGCCCCAGCATTTT.

V is TRBV10-3 and J is TRBJ2-1; no definite D call. Germline V gene sequence: CDR1 ENHRY, CDR2 SYGVKD. Trimming cost V 3 bases and J 10 bases, with 10 bases left between them. The CDR3 is 12 residues long. The CDR3 protein is CAISDLRGEQFF. DNA of the CDR3: TGTGCCATCAGTGACCTTCGAGGAGAGCAGTTCTTC.

DNA of the CDR3: TGTGCCAGCAGTTGGGCCGGACGACTAGCTGCAGATACGCAGTATTTT. This encodes CASSWAGRLAADTQYF. The chain links TRBV6-2 or TRBV6-3 to TRBJ2-3; 7 positions agree with TRBD2. Trimming took 4 bases from V and 4 from J; bases not matched to a gene: 11. Looked up from germline, CDR1 is MNHEY and CDR2 is SVGEGT. This CDR3 region has 16 residues.

The rearrangement uses TRBV7-6 and TRBJ2-3, with TRBD1 matching over 9 bases. J gave up 3 bases and V 0 bases, and 4 bases lay outside the gene matches. Germline lookup yields CDR1 SGHVS and CDR2 FNYEAQ. This CDR3 has 16 residues. CDR3 DNA: TGTGCCAGCAGCTTAGCCGGGACAGGGAATACAGATACGCAGTATTTT. Residues: CASSLAGTGNTDTQYF.

V is TRBV5-8 and J is TRBJ1-5, with D unclear. CDR1 and CDR2 from the germline V gene are SGHTS and YDEGEE. CDR3 length: 15 amino acids. V lost 4 bases, J lost 4 bases, and 15 bases lay in between. The CDR3 coding sequence is TGTGCCAGCAGCCCACGAGGGAGTGGGAATCAGCCCCAGCATTTT. This translates into CASSPRGSGNQPQHF.

The rearrangement links TRBV6-5 to TRBJ2-1; 7 bases match TRBD1. J gave up 5 bases and V 4 bases, and 8 bases lay outside the gene matches. The CDR3 consists of 15 residues. The germline V gene encodes CDR1 MNHEY and CDR2 SVGAGI. The CDR3 loop reads CASSLGGPTHNEQFF. CDR3 bases: TGTGCCAGCAGTTTAGGGGGCCCAACCCACAATGAGCAGTTCTTC.

J is TRBJ2-3 and V is TRBV14; D gene uncertain. V lost 0 bases to trimming and J lost 5 bases, with 3 bases between them. Germline V gene sequence: CDR1 SGHDN, CDR2 FVKESK. The CDR3 sequence is 12 residues long. The CDR3 DNA reads TGTGCCAGCAGCCAAGATCTAGATACGCAGTATTTT. Its protein is CASSQDLDTQYF.

The chain joins TRBV6-5 to TRBJ1-2, with 8 bases matching TRBD1. Germline-derived CDR1 and CDR2 are MNHEY and SVGAGI. The V segment lost 5 bases and the J segment 3 bases; nucleotides outside the gene matches: 2. The CDR3 is 13 amino acids. DNA of the CDR3: TGTGCCAGCAGTCAGGGGGCGTACTATGGCTACACCTTC. Its protein product is CASSQGAYYGYTF.

V usage is TRBV6-5 and J usage is TRBJ2-7; D may be TRBD1 (6 bases). This CDR3 comprises 15 residues. Trimming shortened V by 6 bases and J by 2 bases, and 17 bases separated the two germline ends. CDR1 and CDR2 from the germline V gene are MNHEY and SVGAGI. CDR3 region: CASRRLTGRTYEQYF. The CDR3 DNA is TGTGCCAGCAGGAGATTGACAGGCAGAACCTACGAGCAGTACTTC.